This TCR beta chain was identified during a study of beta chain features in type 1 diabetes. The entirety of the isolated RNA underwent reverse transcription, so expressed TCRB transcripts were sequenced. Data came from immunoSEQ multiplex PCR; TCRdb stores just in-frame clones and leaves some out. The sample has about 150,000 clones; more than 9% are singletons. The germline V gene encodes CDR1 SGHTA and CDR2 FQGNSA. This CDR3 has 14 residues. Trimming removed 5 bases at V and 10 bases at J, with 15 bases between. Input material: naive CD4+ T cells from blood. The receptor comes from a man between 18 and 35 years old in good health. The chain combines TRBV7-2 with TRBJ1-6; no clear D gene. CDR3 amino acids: CASSERKVASPLHF. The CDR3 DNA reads TGTGCCAGCAGCGAGCGCAAGGTCGCATCACCCCTCCACTTT.